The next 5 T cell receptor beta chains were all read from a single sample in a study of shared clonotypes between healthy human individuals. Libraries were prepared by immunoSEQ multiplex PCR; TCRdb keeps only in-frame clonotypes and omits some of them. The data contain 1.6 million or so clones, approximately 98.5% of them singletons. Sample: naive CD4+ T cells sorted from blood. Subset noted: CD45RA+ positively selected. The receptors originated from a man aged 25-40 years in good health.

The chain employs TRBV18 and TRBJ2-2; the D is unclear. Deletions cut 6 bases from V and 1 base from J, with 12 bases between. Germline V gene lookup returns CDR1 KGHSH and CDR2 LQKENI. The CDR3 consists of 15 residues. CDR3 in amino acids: CASSPLWGNTGELFF. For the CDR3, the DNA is TGTGCCAGCTCGCCCTTGTGGGGGAACACCGGGGAGCTGTTTTTT.

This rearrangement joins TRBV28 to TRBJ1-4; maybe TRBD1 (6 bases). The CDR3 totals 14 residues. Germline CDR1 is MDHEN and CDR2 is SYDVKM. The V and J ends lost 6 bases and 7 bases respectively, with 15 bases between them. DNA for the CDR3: TGTGCCAGCAGCACATCCGCGGGGGCTGAAAAACTGTTTTTT. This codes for CASSTSAGAEKLFF.

CDR3 residues: CASSNGRNQPQHF. Written as DNA, the CDR3 is TGTGCCAGTAGTAACGGACGGAATCAGCCCCAGCATTTT. The chain links TRBV19 to TRBJ1-5; unclear D gene. Germline CDR1 LNHDA, CDR2 SQIVND (reference sequence). This CDR3 contains 13 residues. Trimming shortened V by 4 bases and J by 4 bases, and 8 bases separated the two germline ends.

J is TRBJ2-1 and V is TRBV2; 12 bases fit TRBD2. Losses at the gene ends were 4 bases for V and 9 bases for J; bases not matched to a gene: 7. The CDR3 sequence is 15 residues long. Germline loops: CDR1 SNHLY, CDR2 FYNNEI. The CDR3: CASSARTSGVGEQFF. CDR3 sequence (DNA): TGTGCCAGCAGTGCTAGGACTAGCGGGGTTGGTGAGCAGTTCTTC.

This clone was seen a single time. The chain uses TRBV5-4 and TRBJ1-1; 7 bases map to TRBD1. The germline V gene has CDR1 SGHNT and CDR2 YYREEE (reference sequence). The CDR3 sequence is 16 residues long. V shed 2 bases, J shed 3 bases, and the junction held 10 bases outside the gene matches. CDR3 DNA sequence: TGTGCCAGCAGCTTAGGACCGACAGGGCCGGACACTGAAGCTTTCTTT. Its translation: CASSLGPTGPDTEAFF. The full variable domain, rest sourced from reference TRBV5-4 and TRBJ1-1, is ETGVTQSPTHLIKTRGQQVTLRCSSQSGHNTVSWYQQALGQGPQFIFQYYREEENGRGNFPPRFSGLQFPNYSSELNVNALELDDSALYLCASSLGPTGPDTEAFFGQGTRLTVV.